These T cell receptor beta chains were read from a single sample in a study of cytomegalovirus exposure and HLA in healthy donors. This table comes from immunoSEQ multiplex PCR, and its TCRdb copy is limited to in-frame clones, with some not included. Of about 150,000 clones in the sample, approximately 84% were seen once. The specimen was PBMCs. The receptor source for this set is a woman between 18 and 29 years old in good health and CMV-seronegative. CDR3s include the opening cysteine and the closing phenylalanine or tryptophan. The order of the fields is CDR3 protein, CDR3 DNA, clone size, V gene, D gene, J gene. D genes are given only for firm matches. Size tells how often a clone was seen (once, few, many) or the class of an expanded clone, and some rows leave it out.

CDR3aa: CSVLGTSGNGEFF
CDR3nt: TGCAGCGTTCTCGGGACTAGCGGGAATGGGGAGTTCTTC
abundance: few
v_gene: TRBV29-1
d_gene: TRBD2
j_gene: TRBJ2-1

CDR3aa: CSVDQGWTGELFF
CDR3nt: TGCAGCGTTGATCAGGGTTGGACCGGGGAGCTGTTTTTT
abundance: .
v_gene: TRBV29-1
d_gene: .
j_gene: TRBJ2-2

CDR3aa: CASRPSGVYNEQFF
CDR3nt: TGTGCCAGCAGGCCCTCAGGGGTTTACAATGAGCAGTTCTTC
abundance: once
v_gene: TRBV28
d_gene: .
j_gene: TRBJ2-1

CDR3aa: CASRSSGSANEQFF
CDR3nt: TGTGCCAGCAGATCTAGCGGGAGTGCCAATGAGCAGTTCTTC
abundance: .
v_gene: TRBV7-9
d_gene: TRBD2
j_gene: TRBJ2-1

CDR3aa: CAISGTGDHEQYF
CDR3nt: TGTGCCATCAGCGGGACAGGGGACCACGAGCAGTACTTC
abundance: .
v_gene: TRBV10-3
d_gene: TRBD1
j_gene: TRBJ2-7

CDR3aa: CASSRLAGDSYNEQFF
CDR3nt: TGTGCCAGCAGTCGTCTAGCGGGAGACTCCTACAATGAGCAGTTCTTC
abundance: .
v_gene: TRBV6-4
d_gene: TRBD2
j_gene: TRBJ2-1

CDR3aa: CASSRTSGGVTTGELFF
CDR3nt: TGTGCCAGCAGCCGGACTAGCGGGGGGGTGACCACCGGGGAGCTGTTTTTT
abundance: .
v_gene: TRBV7-2
d_gene: TRBD2
j_gene: TRBJ2-2

CDR3aa: CASSPGPRRTDTQYF
CDR3nt: TGTGCCAGTAGTCCGGGTCCTCGGCGCACAGATACGCAGTATTTT
abundance: few
v_gene: TRBV19
d_gene: .
j_gene: TRBJ2-3

CDR3aa: CASSLESRLASSGANVLTF
CDR3nt: TGTGCCAGCAGCTTGGAGTCGCGACTAGCCAGCTCTGGGGCCAACGTCCTGACTTTC
abundance: .
v_gene: TRBV5-4
d_gene: TRBD2
j_gene: TRBJ2-6

CDR3aa: CASSLLTNTGELFF
CDR3nt: TGTGCCAGCAGCCTGTTAACGAACACCGGGGAGCTGTTTTTT
abundance: .
v_gene: TRBV7-8
d_gene: .
j_gene: TRBJ2-2

CDR3aa: CALGRGLAGSDTQYF
CDR3nt: TGTGCCCTTGGGAGAGGACTAGCGGGGTCGGATACGCAGTATTTT
abundance: once
v_gene: TRBV30
d_gene: TRBD2
j_gene: TRBJ2-3

CDR3aa: CASRRGRGAYGYTF
CDR3nt: TGTGCCAGCAGAAGGGGGCGGGGCGCGTATGGCTACACCTTC
abundance: .
v_gene: TRBV6-5
d_gene: TRBD1
j_gene: TRBJ1-2

CDR3aa: CASSLEAGEQFF
CDR3nt: TGTGCCAGCAGCTTAGAGGCGGGAGAGCAGTTCTTC
abundance: .
v_gene: TRBV7-9
d_gene: .
j_gene: TRBJ2-1

CDR3aa: CASSFSAGEFYNEQFF
CDR3nt: TGTGCCAGCAGTTTCTCAGCGGGAGAATTCTACAATGAGCAGTTCTTC
abundance: .
v_gene: TRBV27
d_gene: TRBD2
j_gene: TRBJ2-1

CDR3aa: CASSPRGSYEQYF
CDR3nt: TGTGCCAGCTCACCACGCGGGTCCTACGAGCAGTACTTC
abundance: .
v_gene: TRBV18
d_gene: .
j_gene: TRBJ2-7

CDR3aa: CASSPSRGGRYEQYF
CDR3nt: TGTGCCAGCAGCCCCTCGAGGGGGGGACGCTACGAGCAGTACTTC
abundance: .
v_gene: TRBV7-9
d_gene: .
j_gene: TRBJ2-7

CDR3aa: CSARQGKNEKLFF
CDR3nt: TGCAGCGCACGACAGGGGAAAAATGAAAAACTGTTTTTT
abundance: .
v_gene: TRBV29-1
d_gene: TRBD1
j_gene: TRBJ1-4

CDR3aa: CASSLRESHNEQFF
CDR3nt: TGTGCCAGCAGCCTCCGGGAGAGCCACAATGAGCAGTTCTTC
abundance: .
v_gene: TRBV6-1
d_gene: .
j_gene: TRBJ2-1

CDR3aa: CASTLHGTIVEQFF
CDR3nt: TGTGCCAGCACCCTCCATGGGACTATCGTTGAGCAGTTCTTC
abundance: .
v_gene: TRBV27
d_gene: TRBD2
j_gene: TRBJ2-1

CDR3aa: CASSDGSGVHEKLFF
CDR3nt: TGTGCCAGCAGTGACGGCTCGGGGGTTCATGAAAAACTGTTTTTT
abundance: .
v_gene: TRBV6-4
d_gene: .
j_gene: TRBJ1-4

CDR3aa: CSAQGNQPQHF
CDR3nt: TGCAGTGCTCAGGGCAATCAGCCCCAGCATTTT
abundance: many
v_gene: TRBV20-1
d_gene: .
j_gene: TRBJ1-5

CDR3aa: CASSPRETLNEQFF
CDR3nt: TGCGCCAGCAGCCCCCGGGAGACGTTGAATGAGCAGTTCTTC
abundance: .
v_gene: TRBV4-1
d_gene: .
j_gene: TRBJ2-1

CDR3aa: CASSRQGDQPQHF
CDR3nt: TGTGCCAGCAGCCGACAGGGTGATCAGCCCCAGCATTTT
abundance: once
v_gene: TRBV7-8
d_gene: TRBD1
j_gene: TRBJ1-5

CDR3aa: CASSTSGGITDTQYF
CDR3nt: TGTGCCAGCAGCACTAGCGGGGGAATCACAGATACGCAGTATTTT
abundance: .
v_gene: TRBV5-4
d_gene: TRBD2
j_gene: TRBJ2-3

CDR3aa: CASSFGGVAGDADTQYF
CDR3nt: TGTGCCAGCAGCTTCGGCGGGGTAGCGGGGGACGCGGATACGCAGTATTTT
abundance: .
v_gene: TRBV5-4
d_gene: TRBD2
j_gene: TRBJ2-3

CDR3aa: CASSRTRAYEQYF
CDR3nt: TGTGCCAGCAGCCGGACGAGGGCCTACGAGCAGTACTTC
abundance: .
v_gene: TRBV6-5
d_gene: .
j_gene: TRBJ2-7

CDR3aa: CASSNYGTSTDTQYF
CDR3nt: TGTGCCAGCAGCAATTATGGGACTAGCACAGATACGCAGTATTTT
abundance: .
v_gene: TRBV9
d_gene: .
j_gene: TRBJ2-3

CDR3aa: CASSRGYLSGNTIYF
CDR3nt: TGTGCCAGCAGTCGAGGGTATCTGTCTGGAAACACCATATATTTT
abundance: .
v_gene: TRBV6-5
d_gene: .
j_gene: TRBJ1-3

CDR3aa: CASSGGHEQFF
CDR3nt: TGTGCCAGCTCTGGAGGCCACGAGCAGTTCTTC
abundance: .
v_gene: TRBV28
d_gene: .
j_gene: TRBJ2-1

CDR3aa: CASSLPGREDPFRIEQYF
CDR3nt: TGTGCCAGCAGTCTCCCAGGGCGGGAGGACCCGTTTCGGATCGAGCAGTACTTC
abundance: once
v_gene: TRBV7-6
d_gene: TRBD2
j_gene: TRBJ2-7

CDR3aa: CASSVGGGAYEQYF
CDR3nt: TGTGCCAGCAGCGTAGGAGGGGGCGCCTACGAGCAGTACTTC
abundance: once
v_gene: TRBV9
d_gene: TRBD1
j_gene: TRBJ2-7

CDR3aa: CASRAKNIQYF
CDR3nt: TGTGCAAGTAGAGCCAAAAACATTCAGTACTTC
abundance: once
v_gene: TRBV7-9
d_gene: .
j_gene: TRBJ2-4

CDR3aa: CATSRGGLGEKLFF
CDR3nt: TGTGCCACCAGCAGAGGGGGGCTAGGTGAAAAACTGTTTTTT
abundance: few
v_gene: TRBV15
d_gene: .
j_gene: TRBJ1-4

CDR3aa: CASRKQGGDYEQYF
CDR3nt: TGTGCCAGCAGAAAACAGGGGGGGGACTACGAGCAGTACTTC
abundance: .
v_gene: TRBV28
d_gene: .
j_gene: TRBJ2-7

CDR3aa: CSASRVEAFF
CDR3nt: TGCAGTGCCTCCAGGGTCGAAGCTTTCTTT
abundance: .
v_gene: TRBV20-1
d_gene: .
j_gene: TRBJ1-1

CDR3aa: CASSLVGQGQYNSPLHF
CDR3nt: TGCGCCAGCAGCTTGGTTGGACAAGGACAGTATAATTCACCCCTCCACTTT
abundance: few
v_gene: TRBV5-1
d_gene: .
j_gene: TRBJ1-6

CDR3aa: CASSQDLGARGPGLTQYF
CDR3nt: TGCGCCAGCAGCCAGGATCTGGGGGCGCGGGGGCCTGGATTGACCCAGTACTTC
abundance: .
v_gene: TRBV4-1
d_gene: .
j_gene: TRBJ2-5

CDR3aa: CAISETRQDEQYF
CDR3nt: TGTGCCATCAGTGAAACTCGACAGGATGAGCAGTACTTC
abundance: .
v_gene: TRBV10-3
d_gene: .
j_gene: TRBJ2-7

CDR3aa: CASSLAGTTGTGELFF
CDR3nt: TGCGCCAGCAGCTTGGCAGGGACAACAGGGACCGGGGAGCTGTTTTTT
abundance: .
v_gene: TRBV5-1
d_gene: .
j_gene: TRBJ2-2

CDR3aa: CASMAGGPSDTQYF
CDR3nt: TGCGCCAGCATGGCGGGAGGGCCGTCAGATACGCAGTATTTT
abundance: .
v_gene: TRBV5-1
d_gene: TRBD2
j_gene: TRBJ2-3

CDR3aa: CASTFGTGGYEQYF
CDR3nt: TGTGCCAGTACCTTTGGAACAGGGGGCTACGAGCAGTACTTC
abundance: once
v_gene: TRBV19
d_gene: TRBD1
j_gene: TRBJ2-7

CDR3aa: CASSQGPMNTEAFF
CDR3nt: TGTGCCAGCAGCCAAGGGCCGATGAACACTGAAGCTTTCTTT
abundance: .
v_gene: TRBV14
d_gene: .
j_gene: TRBJ1-1

CDR3aa: CASSPLGTGNEKLFF
CDR3nt: TGCGCCAGCAGCCCACTCGGGACAGGGAATGAAAAACTGTTTTTT
abundance: .
v_gene: TRBV4-1
d_gene: TRBD1
j_gene: TRBJ1-4

CDR3aa: CASGKQGAPLHF
CDR3nt: TGTGCCAGCGGCAAGCAGGGGGCACCCCTCCACTTT
abundance: .
v_gene: TRBV2
d_gene: TRBD1
j_gene: TRBJ1-6

CDR3aa: CASSIGEDGNTEAFF
CDR3nt: TGTGCCAGTAGTATAGGGGAGGACGGGAACACTGAAGCTTTCTTT
abundance: few
v_gene: TRBV19
d_gene: .
j_gene: TRBJ1-1

CDR3aa: CASSLQGGYSNQPQHF
CDR3nt: TGTGCCAGCAGTTTACAGGGAGGATATAGCAATCAGCCCCAGCATTTT
abundance: .
v_gene: TRBV27
d_gene: .
j_gene: TRBJ1-5